The clone carrying this TCR beta chain was seen at least ten times. A read error may be the cause here, since a much bigger clone is one base away. Localized lung adenocarcinoma, a non-small cell lung cancer, affected the donors. This CDR3 comprises 11 residues. Germline V gene sequence: CDR1 MNHNS, CDR2 SASEGT. The J segment lost 15 bases and the V segment lost 7 bases, leaving 7 bases of the junction unmatched. This record comes from a study of CD4 and CD8 cells across lung adenocarcinoma regions. TCRdb recomputed calls from the PCR reads with MiXCR, one row per CDR3 protein. This table has under 30,000 distinct CDR3 sequences, more than 40% appearing once.

This TCR derives from a male donor with lung adenocarcinoma. The CD4 and CD8 labels of this study may be unreliable. The rearrangement uses TRBV6-1 and TRBJ2-1; 9 bases are shared with TRBD1. Material for sequencing was CD8+ T cells from the center of a lung tumor. The CDR3 here is CASNTGGGGFF. For the CDR3, the DNA is TGTGCCAGCAATACAGGGGGCGGAGGGTTCTTC.